This T cell receptor (beta chain) was recovered during a study of long-term antiretroviral therapy in people with HIV. Post-ART PBMC samples numbered at least two per donor, and pre-ART ones at least one. As for this clone: The target antigen is unknown.

Assay version v3.0 of immunoSEQ was used, and it was run at survey level. Sequencing used immunoSEQ multiplex PCR; TCRdb keeps in-frame clones, though not all of them. Here the sample spans about 22,000 clones, roughly 85% being singletons. Points from the study as a whole: Compared with controls, HIV repertoires showed narrower CDR3 length ranges. Diversity measured after ART increased yet remained under transplant donor controls.

This specimen consisted of unsorted PBMCs, obtained 1.2 years after starting antiretroviral therapy. This clonotype was sampled from a woman aged 40-49 years with HIV.

DNA for the CDR3: TGTGCCACCAGCAGAGATCGCCAAACCGGGGAGCTGTTTTTT. Amino acid sequence: CATSRDRQTGELFF. The chain is built from TRBV15 and TRBJ2-2, with D unresolved. The CDR3 has 14 amino acids. Trimming shortened V by 0 bases and J by 5 bases, and 7 bases separated the two germline ends. Germline-derived CDR1 and CDR2 are LNHNV and YYDKDF (reference sequence).